The T cell receptor (beta chain) under discussion was sequenced for a study of CD4 T cells in relation to SARS-CoV-2 and coronaviruses. To note about this clone: Its antigen is unidentified.

Method: immunoSEQ multiplex PCR; TCRdb's copy keeps in-frame clones and lacks some. The sample holds tens of thousands of clones, around 67% seen once. CD4+ T cells from unexposed donors were obtained before the COVID-19 pandemic (2011-2018). After around nine days of culture, CD4+ T cells were isolated. As cell numbers allowed, unexposed-donor CD4+ T cells faced SARS-CoV-2 S/N and four cold-coronavirus spikes. On days 3 and 7, cultures got half fresh IL-2 medium. V lost 0 bases, J lost 7 bases, and 8 bases stayed unmatched. CDR3 size: 15 residues. Germline V gives CDR1 LGHNA, CDR2 YSLEER. This rearrangement joins TRBV4-3 to TRBJ1-2; 7 bases agree with TRBD1. Sequenced input: CD4+ T cells from PBMCs, cultured in vitro. The source is a human donor in good health. CDR3 DNA: TGCGCCAGCAGCCAAGATACGCGGACAGGTGGTGGCTACACCTTC. Its protein product is CASSQDTRTGGGYTF.